The 32 T cell receptor beta chains given below trace back to one sample, sequenced in a study of technical replicates of blood from a handful of donors. Measured with immunoSEQ multiplex PCR; TCRdb has only the in-frame clones, and not every one. Of around 72,000 clones detected, 91% appear once; the ten largest clones hold over 4%. Sequencing was done on a sample of PBMCs. These receptors originate from a human donor in good health. Some clones in this sample may be carry-over from other donors' samples.

The gene calls are TRBV7-2 and TRBJ2-7; D unresolved. Germline V gene sequence: CDR1 SGHTA, CDR2 FQGNSA. This CDR3 contains 14 residues. Trimming cost V 5 bases and J 7 bases, with 18 bases left between them. DNA of the CDR3: TGTGCCAGCAGCCCCGACCGGGTGAAATATGAGCAGTACTTC. This encodes CASSPDRVKYEQYF.

As regards this clone: Within the sample, other DNA sequences also encode this same CDR3. The V gene is TRBV7-2, the J gene TRBJ1-2; a possible D gene is TRBD1 (6 bases). V was clipped by 1 base and J by 7 bases, with 7 bases between them. CDR3 length equals 12 residues. Looked up from germline, CDR1 is SGHTA and CDR2 is FQGNSA. CDR3 loop: CASSLGGPGYTF. The CDR3 DNA follows: TGTGCCAGCAGCTTAGGGGGGCCTGGCTACACCTTC. Complete variable domain (other parts from reference TRBV7-2 and TRBJ1-2): GAGVSQSPSNKVTEKGKDVELRCDPISGHTALYWYRQSLGQGLEFLIYFQGNSAPDKSGLPSDRFSAERTGGSVSTLTIQRTQQEDSAVYLCASSLGGPGYTFGSGTRLTVV.

The CDR3 loop reads CASSRGPNSPLHF. The DNA of the CDR3 is TGTGCCAGCAGCAGGGGGCCGAATTCACCCCTCCACTTT. V usage is TRBV11-2 and J usage is TRBJ1-6; 7 nucleotides align to TRBD1. CDR3 length: 13 amino acids. V dropped 5 bases and J dropped 7; count of bases not matched to a gene: 2. Germline V lookup: CDR1 SGHAT, CDR2 FQNNGV.

The rearrangement links TRBV7-3 to TRBJ1-2, with D possibly matching TRBD1 (5 bases). The germline V gene encodes CDR1 SGHTA and CDR2 FQGTGA. CDR3 length: 15 amino acids. The V and J ends lost 5 bases and 7 bases respectively, with 20 bases between them. CDR3 DNA sequence: TGTGCCAGCAGCCCCCGGGGTGGGGGGTCGGGTGGCTACACCTTC. Its translation: CASSPRGGGSGGYTF.

The rearrangement uses TRBV29-1 and TRBJ2-5; TRBD2 agrees at 7 bases. The CDR3 has 14 amino acids. Trimming removed 5 bases from V and 5 bases from J; junction bases left unmatched: 11. Per germline, CDR1 SQVTM and CDR2 ANQGSEA. The CDR3 sequence: CSVYPGREFETQYF. Here the CDR3 DNA reads TGCAGCGTTTACCCTGGGCGGGAGTTTGAGACCCAGTACTTC.

CDR3 residues: CASRPSDSLRVYF. DNA of the CDR3: TGTGCCAGCAGGCCCTCGGACAGTCTCCGCGTATATTTT. This sequence joins TRBV6-5 and TRBJ1-3, with a tentative D call TRBD1 (6 bases). CDR3 length equals 13 residues. Germline assignment: CDR1 MNHEY and CDR2 SVGAGI. The V and J ends lost 6 bases and 14 bases respectively, with 20 bases between them.

The chain combines TRBV5-5 with TRBJ2-7; D remains ambiguous. CDR1 SGHKS and CDR2 YYEKEE come from the germline V gene (reference sequence). The V and J ends lost 1 base and 2 bases respectively, with 7 bases between them. The CDR3 totals 13 residues. The CDR3 region is CASSLSDTYEQYF. For the CDR3, the DNA is TGTGCCAGCAGCTTGTCAGACACCTACGAGCAGTACTTC.

The gene calls are TRBV6-6 and TRBJ1-5; no definite D call. This CDR3 contains 13 residues. Trimming removed 5 bases at V and 4 bases at J, with 9 bases between. Germline loops: CDR1 MNHNY, CDR2 SVGAGI (reference sequence). The CDR3 spells CASSVSGNQPQHF. The CDR3 nucleotides read TGTGCCAGCAGTGTCAGCGGAAATCAGCCCCAGCATTTT.

V usage is TRBV5-5 and J usage is TRBJ1-2, with TRBD1 as a possible D gene (6 bases). The CDR3 spans 14 residues. Trimming shortened V by 4 bases and J by 7 bases, and 17 bases separated the two germline ends. CDR1 and CDR2 (germline): SGHKS, YYEKEE (reference sequence). CDR3 sequence reads: CASSPGAGGSGYTF. The DNA for the CDR3 is TGTGCCAGCAGCCCCGGGGCGGGGGGCAGTGGCTACACCTTC. Complete variable domain (other parts from reference TRBV5-5 and TRBJ1-2): DAGVTQSPTHLIKTRGQQVTLRCSPISGHKSVSWYQQVLGQGPQFIFQYYEKEERGRGNFPDRFSARQFPNYSSELNVNALLLGDSALYLCASSPGAGGSGYTFGSGTRLTVV.

This chain links TRBV5-4 with TRBJ2-5, with D perhaps TRBD2 (6 bases). This CDR3 comprises 12 residues. The V end lost 4 bases, the J end lost 5 bases, and 9 bases lay between the germline ends. Germline V gives CDR1 SGHNT, CDR2 YYREEE (reference sequence). The CDR3 nucleotides read TGTGCCAGCAGCCGCCGGGGGGAGACCCAGTACTTC. It codes for CASSRRGETQYF.

The rearrangement links TRBV5-4 to TRBJ2-4, with D perhaps TRBD1 (5 bases). The CDR3 spans 13 residues. The germline V and J ends were trimmed by 3 bases and 7 bases, with 11 bases remaining between them. Germline-derived CDR1 and CDR2 are SGHNT and YYREEE (reference sequence). DNA for the CDR3: TGTGCCAGCAGCTCCCAGGACACTAACATTCAGTACTTC. Its translation: CASSSQDTNIQYF.

V is TRBV5-1 and J is TRBJ2-1; D remains unclear. The length of the CDR3 is 13 residues. V lost 6 bases and J lost 0, with 7 bases in between. CDR1 SGHRS and CDR2 YFSETQ come from the germline V gene. Written as DNA, the CDR3 is TGCGCCAGCACGTTTAGCTCCTACAATGAGCAGTTCTTC. Amino acids: CASTFSSYNEQFF.

V gene TRBV10-1 combines with J gene TRBJ2-7; D may be TRBD2 (6 bases). The germline V and J ends were trimmed by 2 bases and 3 bases, with 11 bases remaining between them. The CDR3 length is 14 residues. Germline V gene lookup returns CDR1 WNHNN and CDR2 SYGVQD (reference sequence). The CDR3: CASSEIMGGYEQYF. The CDR3 DNA reads as TGCGCCAGCAGTGAGATAATGGGAGGCTACGAGCAGTACTTC.

V and J are TRBV7-3 and TRBJ2-1; 11 bases map to TRBD2. V was clipped by 5 bases and J by 3 bases; unmatched bases: 3. Germline V gene lookup returns CDR1 SGHTA and CDR2 FQGTGA. The CDR3 is 15 residues long. This CDR3 reads CASSHLAGGYNEQFF. The DNA for the CDR3 is TGTGCCAGCAGCCACCTAGCGGGAGGCTACAATGAGCAGTTCTTC.

The chain is built from TRBV7-8 and TRBJ1-3; the D gene is possibly TRBD1 (5 bases). Germline CDR1 and CDR2: SGHVS and FQNEAQ. V shed 1 base and J shed 3 bases, with 10 bases lying between them. The length of the CDR3 is 15 residues. This CDR3 is CASSLVLGDGNTIYF. In DNA form, the CDR3 reads TGTGCCAGCAGCTTAGTATTAGGGGATGGAAACACCATATATTTT.

This chain joins TRBV15 and TRBJ2-7; D perhaps matches TRBD2 (6 bases). The CDR3 has 15 amino acids. Between the trimmed V and J ends, which lost 6 bases and 5 bases, there was a span of 20 bases. The germline V gene has CDR1 LNHNV and CDR2 YYDKDF (reference sequence). The CDR3 nucleotides are TGTGCCACCAGAGTCGGCGGGACCTTGCGCGACGAGCAGTACTTC. The encoded protein is CATRVGGTLRDEQYF.

The DNA for the CDR3 is TGTGCCAGCAGTTACCACGGAGATAACACTGAAGCTTTCTTT. Encoded protein: CASSYHGDNTEAFF. The gene calls are TRBV6-5 and TRBJ1-1, with D hard to call. The CDR3 has 14 amino acids. CDR1 MNHEY and CDR2 SVGAGI come from the germline V gene. Trimming removed 2 bases at V and 2 bases at J, with 9 bases between.

This chain uses TRBV6-1 with TRBJ2-1, with D possibly being TRBD1 (6 bases). Germline V gene sequence: CDR1 MNHNS, CDR2 SASEGT. Deletions cut 5 bases from V and 13 bases from J, with 15 bases between. The CDR3 is made up of 12 amino acids. The CDR3 DNA reads as TGTGCCAGCAGTAAAGACCAGGACAGACAGTTCTTC. It codes for CASSKDQDRQFF.

The J gene is TRBJ2-7, the V gene TRBV19, with a tentative D call TRBD2 (6 bases). Per the germline V gene, CDR1 is LNHDA and CDR2 is SQIVND (reference sequence). CDR3 length: 14 residues. V was trimmed by 5 bases and J by 0 bases, leaving 11 bases between them. CDR3 nucleotide sequence: TGTGCCAGTAGTTATGGAGGGTCCTCCTACGAGCAGTACTTC. Its protein product is CASSYGGSSYEQYF.

This clone came up once. The chain combines TRBV5-4 with TRBJ2-1; tentative D call: TRBD2 (7 bases). The V gene lost 4 bases and the J gene lost 7 bases, with 18 bases spanning the gap. This CDR3 has 15 residues. Looked up from germline, CDR1 is SGHNT and CDR2 is YYREEE (reference sequence). The chain's CDR3 is CASSPRTAGGNEQFF. DNA for the CDR3: TGTGCCAGCAGCCCCCGGACAGCCGGGGGGAATGAGCAGTTCTTC.

This clone has only one observation. This sequence joins TRBV16 and TRBJ1-1, with unresolved D. The CDR3 extends over 14 amino acids. Deletions cut 1 base from V and 1 base from J, with 7 bases between. Germline assignment: CDR1 KGHSY and CDR2 FQNENV. CDR3 protein: CASSQWAANTEAFF. Written as DNA, the CDR3 is TGTGCCAGCAGCCAATGGGCAGCGAACACTGAAGCTTTCTTT.

This chain connects TRBV6-5 to TRBJ1-5; TRBD1 might be the D (5 bases). The CDR3 extends over 13 amino acids. The ends were cut back, 11 bases at V and 4 bases at J, with 15 bases in the middle. Germline assignment: CDR1 MNHEY and CDR2 SVGAGI. The CDR3, as DNA: TGTGCCGCTGGGGCAGGGCGGAATCAGCCCCAGCATTTT. Amino acid sequence: CAAGAGRNQPQHF.

V gene TRBV7-8 combines with J gene TRBJ2-7, with TRBD1 as a possible D gene (6 bases). Germline V gene data show CDR1 as SGHVS and CDR2 as FQNEAQ. The CDR3 contains 15 residues. V was cut by 5 bases and J by 3 bases, with 17 bases left in between. This chain's CDR3 is CASSLGRGTYYEQYF. CDR3 DNA sequence: TGTGCCAGCAGCCTCGGACGTGGGACATACTACGAGCAGTACTTC. Full variable domain (missing parts from reference TRBV7-8 and TRBJ2-7): GAGVSQSPRYKVAKRGQDVALRCDPISGHVSLFWYQQALGQGPEFLTYFQNEAQLDKSGLPSDRFFAERPEGSVSTLKIQRTQQEDSAVYLCASSLGRGTYYEQYFGPGTRLTVT.

The V and J genes are TRBV5-8 and TRBJ2-5; D gene uncertain. Germline V gene sequence: CDR1 SGHTS, CDR2 YDEGEE. The CDR3 runs to 14 residues. Trimming pared 0 bases from V and 4 bases from J, leaving 10 bases between. This CDR3 reads CASSLAWALETQYF. The CDR3 DNA reads TGTGCCAGCAGCTTGGCATGGGCCCTAGAGACCCAGTACTTC.

The chain uses TRBV12-5 and TRBJ2-2; tentatively, D is TRBD1 (8 bases). Trimming removed 0 bases at V and 5 bases at J, with 13 bases between. The CDR3 consists of 16 residues. Germline assignment: CDR1 LGHNT and CDR2 FRNRAP. DNA of the CDR3: TGTGCTAGTGGTTTGGTACTACAGGGGGGGACCGGGGAGCTGTTTTTT. This sequence encodes CASGLVLQGGTGELFF.

The chain couples TRBV15 to TRBJ2-5, with 12 bases lining up with TRBD2. The CDR3 sequence is 15 residues long. V lost 4 bases to trimming and J lost 5 bases; unmatched junction nucleotides: 5. Germline V CDR1 and CDR2: LNHNV, YYDKDF (reference sequence). CDR3 sequence reads: CATSTLAGGQETQYF. CDR3 bases: TGTGCCACCAGCACCCTAGCGGGGGGGCAGGAGACCCAGTACTTC.

The chain carries TRBV7-9 and TRBJ1-1, with unresolved D. This CDR3 has 13 amino acids. Trimming removed 2 bases from V and 5 bases from J, with 9 bases in between. Germline assignment: CDR1 SEHNR and CDR2 FQNEAQ (reference sequence). The CDR3 bases are TGTGCCAGCAGCTTATACGAGCGGACTGAAGCTTTCTTT. It is translated as CASSLYERTEAFF.

The V and J genes are TRBV7-2 and TRBJ1-1; D is unclear. The CDR3 loop spans 13 amino acids. Germline loops: CDR1 SGHTA, CDR2 FQGNSA. Trimming cost V 5 bases and J 3 bases, with 10 bases left between them. CDR3 amino acids: CASSPLPDTEAFF. CDR3 DNA sequence: TGTGCCAGCAGCCCCTTGCCGGACACTGAAGCTTTCTTT.

The J gene is TRBJ1-4, the V gene TRBV7-9; unclear D gene. Germline loops: CDR1 SEHNR, CDR2 FQNEAQ (reference sequence). The CDR3 totals 14 residues. V was shortened by 1 base and J by 1 base, with 4 bases between the two germline ends. The CDR3 DNA follows: TGTGCCAGCAGCTTAGGGAGAACTAATGAAAAACTGTTTTTT. Translating it yields CASSLGRTNEKLFF.

The chain employs TRBV25-1 and TRBJ1-2; TRBD1 agrees at 7 bases. The CDR3 is made up of 13 amino acids. With 2 bases clipped from V and 3 bases from J, the junction kept 0 bases outside the gene matches. CDR1 is MGHDK and CDR2 is SYGVNS in the germline V gene. The CDR3 DNA is TGTGCCAGCAGTGAAGGGACAGACTATGGCTACACCTTC. Protein: CASSEGTDYGYTF.

This clone was counted a few times. This rearrangement joins TRBV14 to TRBJ2-1; TRBD2 matches at 10 bases. The junction had 9 bases not matched to a gene; V was cut back by 3 bases and J by 1 base. CDR1 is SGHDN and CDR2 is FVKESK in the germline V gene. The CDR3 sequence is 18 residues long. As DNA, the CDR3 is TGTGCCAGCAGCCACAACGGGGTAGCGGGGGGATCCTACAATGAGCAGTTCTTC. Encoded protein: CASSHNGVAGGSYNEQFF.

V is TRBV19 and J is TRBJ1-6; no firm D call. The CDR3 runs 14 residues. CDR1 and CDR2 (germline): LNHDA, SQIVND (reference sequence). The V end lost 7 bases, the J end lost 6 bases, and 13 bases lay between the germline ends. Here the CDR3 reads CASKLERGNSPLHF. The CDR3 nucleotides are TGTGCCAGTAAATTGGAGAGAGGTAATTCACCCCTCCACTTT. Full variable domain (remainder filled in from reference TRBV19 and TRBJ1-6): DGGITQSPKYLFRKEGQNVTLSCEQNLNHDAMYWYRQDPGQGLRLIYYSQIVNDFQKGDIAEGYSVSREKKESFPLTVTSAQKNPTAFYLCASKLERGNSPLHFGNGTRLTVT.